The 31 T cell receptor beta chains listed next were all sequenced from one sample in a study of blood T cell repertoires in COVID-19. Using immunoSEQ multiplex PCR, the repertoire was profiled, and TCRdb retains in-frame clones only, with some absent. The sample comprises 380,000 or so clones, 70% to 90% of which are singletons, and approximately 1% rests with the top ten. Sequencing input: PBMCs or T cells enriched from blood (not recorded which). These receptor sequences come from a woman in her twenties or thirties with acute COVID-19.

The genes are TRBV28 and TRBJ2-1, with TRBD2 identical over 10 bases. The V segment lost 4 bases and the J segment 10 bases; nucleotides outside the gene matches: 7. Germline V gene lookup returns CDR1 MDHEN and CDR2 SYDVKM. The CDR3 contains 14 residues. The CDR3 loop reads CASSSRTGLAEQFF. DNA of the CDR3: TGTGCCAGCAGTTCAAGGACGGGACTAGCGGAGCAGTTCTTC.

The chain links TRBV3-1 (or the pseudogene TRBV3-2) to TRBJ2-4, with D possibly matching TRBD1 (6 bases). The CDR3 length is 14 residues. V lost 6 bases to trimming and J lost 0 bases, with 9 bases between them. The germline V gene encodes CDR1 LGHDT and CDR2 YNNKEL (reference sequence). The CDR3 DNA follows: TGTGCCAGCAGATCACAGGGAGCCAAAAACATTCAGTACTTC. It encodes CASRSQGAKNIQYF.

V and J are TRBV29-1 and TRBJ2-1; D ambiguous. CDR1 and CDR2 (germline): SQVTM, ANQGSEA. The CDR3 extends over 13 amino acids. Between the trimmed V and J ends, which lost 4 bases and 3 bases, there was a span of 10 bases. CDR3 in DNA: TGCAGCGTTGTGCAGTCCCACTACAATGAGCAGTTCTTC. Residues: CSVVQSHYNEQFF.

This clone has only one observation. The chain is built from TRBV12-3 or TRBV12-4 and TRBJ1-6, with D possibly matching TRBD1 (5 bases). This CDR3 is built from 13 residues. With 8 bases removed from V and 7 bases from J, the gap between germline ends came to 12 bases. The CDR3 region is CASRSQGNSPLHF. In nucleotides, the CDR3 is TGTGCCAGCCGTTCGCAGGGCAATTCACCCCTCCACTTT.

The chain joins TRBV4-1 to TRBJ1-1; D ambiguous. Germline V gene data show CDR1 as MGHRA and CDR2 as YSYEKL. V lost 0 bases and J 1 base, leaving 15 bases between the germline ends. The CDR3 length is 17 residues. The DNA for the CDR3 is TGCGCCAGCAGCCAAGAGACACTCCCGCAAACGAACACTGAAGCTTTCTTT. This codes for CASSQETLPQTNTEAFF.

The genes are TRBV10-3 and TRBJ2-7; TRBD2 aligns across 12 bases. The V segment lost 4 bases and the J segment 1 base; nucleotides outside the gene matches: 8. The CDR3 runs to 17 residues. Germline V gene lookup returns CDR1 ENHRY and CDR2 SYGVKD. CDR3 amino acids: CAISGGLAGELSYEQYF. As DNA, the CDR3 is TGTGCCATCAGTGGGGGACTAGCGGGTGAGCTTTCCTACGAGCAGTACTTC.

This chain joins TRBV27 and TRBJ2-7; 11 nucleotides line up with TRBD2. With 5 bases clipped from V and 0 bases from J, the junction kept 12 bases outside the gene matches. CDR1 and CDR2 (germline): MNHEY, SMNVEV (reference sequence). This CDR3 contains 18 residues. The CDR3 bases are TGTGCCAGCAGTCCACGCCGATCTAGCGGGGGGTTCTCCTACGAGCAGTACTTC. Its protein is CASSPRRSSGGFSYEQYF.

The chain carries TRBV29-1 and TRBJ2-2; unclear D gene. Trimming took off 6 bases at V and 8 bases at J, with 16 bases between the two ends. CDR1 is SQVTM and CDR2 is ANQGSEA in the germline V gene. CDR3 length: 13 residues. DNA for the CDR3: TGCAGCGTCCTAAAGCAGTACGGGGGGGAGCTGTTTTTT. It is translated as CSVLKQYGGELFF.

The J gene is TRBJ1-1, the V gene TRBV7-9; D is ambiguous. CDR3 size: 12 residues. Germline lookup yields CDR1 SEHNR and CDR2 FQNEAQ (reference sequence). With 5 bases removed from V and 7 bases from J, the gap between germline ends came to 11 bases. DNA for the CDR3: TGTGCCAGCAGCCCGGGGTTAGGTGAAGCTTTCTTT. Encoded protein: CASSPGLGEAFF. Together with reference TRBV7-9 and TRBJ1-1, the CDR3 gives the full variable domain: DTGVSQNPRHKITKRGQNVTFRCDPISEHNRLYWYRQTLGQGPEFLTYFQNEAQLEKSRLLSDRFSAERPKGSFSTLEIQRTEQGDSAMYLCASSPGLGEAFFGQGTRLTVV.

As to this clone: An end of the junction does not agree with germline; a read error may underlie this. The chain recombines TRBV2 with TRBJ2-3; D perhaps matches TRBD1 (6 bases). CDR1 is SNHLY and CDR2 is FYNNEI in the germline V gene. This CDR3 contains 12 residues. In nucleotides, the CDR3 is TGCGGTGGGGGCGCAATGACAGATACGCAGTATTTT. Protein: CGGGAMTDTQYF.

The chain combines TRBV3-1 (or the pseudogene TRBV3-2) with TRBJ1-2, with D possibly matching TRBD1 (5 bases). The CDR3 sequence is 13 residues long. The germline V gene has CDR1 LGHDT and CDR2 YNNKEL (reference sequence). Trimming took off 1 base at V and 5 bases at J, with 8 bases between the two ends. The CDR3 loop reads CASSQAAGYGYTF. For the CDR3, the DNA is TGTGCCAGCAGCCAAGCGGCAGGGTATGGCTACACCTTC.

The V and J genes are TRBV5-4 and TRBJ1-1; D is unclear. Germline V gene data show CDR1 as SGHNT and CDR2 as YYREEE (reference sequence). This CDR3 has 12 residues. The V end lost 4 bases, the J end lost 5 bases, and 9 bases lay between the germline ends. The CDR3 coding sequence is TGTGCCAGCAGCCTTGGGCAGACTGAAGCTTTCTTT. It codes for CASSLGQTEAFF.

This chain joins TRBV5-1 and TRBJ1-5; 7 positions agree with TRBD1. Germline V gene lookup returns CDR1 SGHRS and CDR2 YFSETQ. CDR3 length: 15 amino acids. The V gene end was trimmed by 0 bases and the J gene end by 7 bases; junction bases not matched to a gene: 7. The CDR3 here is CASSLDGGGDQPQHF. The CDR3 DNA reads as TGCGCCAGCAGCTTGGACGGAGGGGGCGACCAGCCCCAGCATTTT.

This clone was observed a single time. The chain links TRBV24-1 to TRBJ2-3; D may be TRBD2 (5 bases). CDR1 is KGHDR, CDR2 SFDVKD, per germline. V was pared by 6 bases and J by 1 base, with 13 bases between. CDR3 length: 15 amino acids. The CDR3 nucleotides are TGTGCCACCAGTTTAGGATGGGGAGGCACAGATACGCAGTATTTT. This codes for CATSLGWGGTDTQYF.

The sample holds one count of this clone. CDR3 nucleotides: TGTGCCAGCAGCTCCCCGGAGGGGACCTATGGCTACACCTTC. This encodes CASSSPEGTYGYTF. V and J are TRBV5-6 and TRBJ1-2; D is possibly TRBD1 (5 bases). V lost 3 bases and J lost 4, with 13 bases in between. CDR1 is SGHDT, CDR2 YYEEEE, per germline. The CDR3 extends over 14 amino acids.

This chain links TRBV2 with TRBJ1-2; 7 bases are a match to TRBD1. V shed 1 base, J shed 13 bases, and the junction held 12 bases outside the gene matches. This CDR3 has 14 amino acids. Looked up from germline, CDR1 is SNHLY and CDR2 is FYNNEI. For the CDR3, the DNA is TGTGCCAGCAGTGAAGAAGTGATGGTCAGGGGGTTCACCTTC. Translated, it gives CASSEEVMVRGFTF.

V usage is TRBV5-1 and J usage is TRBJ2-5; no clear D gene. Trimming shortened V by 1 base and J by 0 bases, and 10 bases separated the two germline ends. This CDR3 has 15 residues. CDR1 and CDR2 (germline): SGHRS, YFSETQ. The CDR3 sequence is CASSLPPPDQETQYF. As DNA, the CDR3 is TGCGCCAGCAGCTTGCCCCCCCCGGACCAAGAGACCCAGTACTTC.

The CDR3: CASGQGRYNSPLHF. For the CDR3, the DNA is TGTGCCAGCGGACAGGGTCGATACAATTCACCCCTCCACTTT. The gene calls are TRBV6-5 and TRBJ1-6; 8 nucleotides match TRBD1. CDR3 size: 14 residues. The germline gives CDR1 MNHEY, CDR2 SVGAGI. V dropped 8 bases and J dropped 7; count of bases not matched to a gene: 7.

The rearrangement links TRBV27 to TRBJ2-3, with 8 bases matching TRBD1. Losses at the gene ends were 2 bases for V and 4 bases for J; bases not matched to a gene: 2. Germline CDR1 reads MNHEY; CDR2 reads SMNVEV (reference sequence). The CDR3 is 14 amino acids. This chain's CDR3 is CASSLQGAPDTQYF. DNA of the CDR3: TGTGCCAGCAGTTTACAGGGGGCACCAGATACGCAGTATTTT.

V gene TRBV7-2 combines with J gene TRBJ1-4; D not certain. Deletions cut 2 bases from V and 5 bases from J, with 24 bases between. The V gene's germline CDR1 is SGHTA and CDR2 FQGNSA. This CDR3 is built from 19 residues. The CDR3 DNA sequence: TGTGCCAGCAGCTTATCATCATTGATCGGTGGGCAGCCCAATGAAAAACTGTTTTTT. It translates to CASSLSSLIGGQPNEKLFF.

V usage is TRBV2 and J usage is TRBJ1-4; tentative D call: TRBD1 (6 bases). Trimming removed 6 bases at V and 3 bases at J, with 11 bases between. Germline loops: CDR1 SNHLY, CDR2 FYNNEI. The CDR3 length is 14 residues. CDR3: CASRRTDPNEKLFF. CDR3 nucleotides: TGTGCCAGCAGGCGGACAGACCCTAATGAAAAACTGTTTTTT.

The chain employs TRBV2 and TRBJ2-7; 7 positions agree with TRBD1. The CDR3 totals 14 residues. Trimming cost V 9 bases and J 3 bases; bases outside gene matches: 11. The V gene's germline CDR1 is SNHLY and CDR2 FYNNEI. CDR3: CASKSDRNNYEQYF. The CDR3 coding sequence is TGTGCCAGTAAGTCGGACAGGAATAACTACGAGCAGTACTTC.

The gene calls are TRBV5-6 and TRBJ2-1, with D hard to call. CDR3 length: 18 amino acids. V gave up 4 bases and J gave up 9 bases, with 29 bases separating them. Germline V gene sequence: CDR1 SGHDT, CDR2 YYEEEE. The DNA of the CDR3 is TGTGCCAGCAGCGTTAATCTCAGGCGCCCAACGCTCCCGCTTGAGCAGTTCTTC. Protein product: CASSVNLRRPTLPLEQFF.

The chain links TRBV29-1 to TRBJ2-7; 7 bases map to TRBD2. V lost 4 bases to trimming and J lost 0 bases; unmatched junction nucleotides: 12. Germline assignment: CDR1 SQVTM and CDR2 ANQGSEA. This CDR3 has 16 residues. The CDR3 spells CSVVKRASGPSYEQYF. The CDR3 nucleotides read TGCAGCGTTGTTAAACGTGCTAGCGGACCCTCCTACGAGCAGTACTTC.

The chain couples TRBV7-9 to TRBJ1-2, with no clear D. The CDR3 runs 13 residues. Trimming cost V 3 bases and J 8 bases, with 13 bases left between them. Germline loops: CDR1 SEHNR, CDR2 FQNEAQ (reference sequence). CDR3 coding DNA: TGTGCCAGCAGCTTCCCCGGGGTCGGCGGCTACACCTTC. Residues: CASSFPGVGGYTF.

This rearrangement joins TRBV18 to TRBJ1-2; D is ambiguous. Per germline, CDR1 KGHSH and CDR2 LQKENI. The CDR3 has 15 residues. The germline V and J ends were trimmed by 0 bases and 3 bases, with 11 bases remaining between them. The CDR3 reads CASSPPSSPDYGYTF. The DNA for the CDR3 is TGTGCCAGCTCACCACCCTCTAGTCCCGACTATGGCTACACCTTC.

This rearrangement joins TRBV5-1 to TRBJ1-4; maybe TRBD1 (6 bases). The CDR3 is made up of 16 amino acids. Germline CDR1 is SGHRS and CDR2 is YFSETQ. Trimming took 0 bases from V and 8 from J, leaving 17 bases between them. CDR3 sequence reads: CASSLGQGPKVEKLFF. CDR3 nucleotide sequence: TGCGCCAGCAGCTTGGGGCAGGGGCCAAAGGTGGAAAAACTGTTTTTT.

The rearrangement uses TRBV29-1 and TRBJ1-1; 7 nucleotides align to TRBD1. The J segment lost 3 bases and the V segment lost 4 bases, leaving 5 bases of the junction unmatched. Germline lookup yields CDR1 SQVTM and CDR2 ANQGSEA. This CDR3 is 13 amino acids long. The CDR3 sequence: CSVVGQLDTEAFF. The CDR3 bases are TGCAGCGTTGTGGGACAGTTGGACACTGAAGCTTTCTTT.

V is TRBV18 and J is TRBJ2-5, with 9 positions matching TRBD2. The length of the CDR3 is 15 residues. The V gene's germline CDR1 is KGHSH and CDR2 LQKENI. The V segment lost 8 bases and the J segment 2 bases; nucleotides outside the gene matches: 9. In DNA form, the CDR3 reads TGTGCCAGCGGGTGGACAGCGGGGGGACAAGAGACCCAGTACTTC. Translation gives CASGWTAGGQETQYF.

This rearrangement joins TRBV6-2 or TRBV6-3 to TRBJ2-5, with 8 bases matching TRBD2. Losses at the gene ends were 3 bases for V and 5 bases for J; bases not matched to a gene: 11. Looked up from germline, CDR1 is MNHEY and CDR2 is SVGEGT. This CDR3 comprises 16 residues. The CDR3 loop is CASSYKAGGIRETQYF. The CDR3 DNA sequence: TGTGCCAGCAGTTATAAGGCGGGGGGTATCCGGGAGACCCAGTACTTC.

The chain carries TRBV6-5 and TRBJ2-5; 7 bases line up with TRBD2. The CDR3 is made up of 13 amino acids. CDR1 and CDR2 from the germline V gene are MNHEY and SVGAGI. V trimming: 10 bases; J trimming: 4 bases; junction bases outside the gene matches: 9. The chain's CDR3 is CATSAGDGETQYF. The DNA for the CDR3 is TGTGCCACCTCCGCGGGGGATGGAGAGACCCAGTACTTC.